The present T cell receptor beta chain was sequenced within a study of breast tumors, draining lymph nodes, adjacent tissues. CDR1 SGHTA and CDR2 FQGNSA come from the germline V gene. This CDR3 spans 14 amino acids. V shed 3 bases, J shed 3 bases, and the junction held 4 bases outside the gene matches. Axillary draining lymph nodes of breast cancer patients supplied the node samples. One entry per CDR3 protein, called by TCRdb with MiXCR from the multiplex PCR reads. This sample has approximately 180,000 distinct CDR3 sequences, with 33% found just once. The chain combines TRBV7-2 with TRBJ2-7; 8 bases agree with TRBD1. This TCR derives from a female donor with breast cancer. Some clones in this sample may be carry-over from other donors' samples. Sequencing input: axillary lymph node tissue. As DNA, the CDR3 is TGTGCCAGCAGCTTCACAGGGGGATACTACGAGCAGTACTTC. Amino acids: CASSFTGGYYEQYF.